This TCR beta chain was recorded in a study of blood T cell repertoires in COVID-19. Study information: The analysed material was cDNA or gDNA that came from T cells, B-cell-depleted T cells, or PBMCs.

Followed longitudinally, the Seattle patients had been enrolled during active infection. This CDR3 region has 17 residues. Germline-derived CDR1 and CDR2 are MGHRA and YSYEKL. The ends lost 4 bases at V and 4 bases at J; junction bases unmatched: 10. Per the original methods: Reference gene primer amplification in the assay estimated nucleated cell counts. Assay used: immunoSEQ multiplex PCR; TCRdb lists only in-frame clones, some missing. V, J and clone size derive from that table, while D and trimming were established from the DNA sequence. Among some 130,000 clones listed, around 89% were seen once. This clone has only one observation.

The receptor's source is a man aged 55 to 70 with COVID-19, enrolled during active disease. What was sequenced was peripheral blood. The genes are TRBV4-1 and TRBJ2-2; 9 nucleotides align to TRBD1. The CDR3 sequence: CASSLLPGQGSTGELFF. Written as DNA, the CDR3 is TGCGCCAGCAGCCTCCTCCCGGGACAGGGTAGCACCGGGGAGCTGTTTTTT.